This entry features one TCR beta chain sequence. This CDR3 comprises 14 residues. Germline lookup yields CDR1 ENHRY and CDR2 SYGVKD. After removal of 6 bases from V and 3 bases from J, the junction contained 6 bases not matched to a gene. These data come from a study of CD8+CD57+ T cells in acquired aplastic anemia. The template used for profiling TCR beta VDJ and CDR3 was genomic DNA. TCRdb reanalysed the reads using MiXCR and keeps one entry per CDR3 protein. The sample consists of 200,000 or so distinct CDR3 sequences, 50% to 70% of them appearing once. Only patients with CD8+CD57+ cell expansion on flow cytometry were chosen for sequencing.

The TCR was taken from a human donor with aplastic anemia. The chain has TRBV10-3 and TRBJ2-3; TRBD2 agrees at 7 bases. Sequences were obtained from sorted CD4+, CD8+, or CD8+CD57+ T cells (not recorded which) from PBMCs. DNA for the CDR3: TGTGCCATCAGGTCCGGGACTACTACAGATACGCAGTATTTT. It translates to CAIRSGTTTDTQYF.